This T cell receptor beta chain was sequenced during a study of T-cell reconstitution after alpha-beta-depleted transplantation in children. Germline V gives CDR1 DFQATT, CDR2 SNEGSKA (reference sequence). This CDR3 region has 14 residues. Deletions cut 3 bases from V and 1 base from J, with 11 bases between. A remark on this clonotype: No antigen is known for it.

Notes on the study in general: Surviving recipient cells, namely T cells and thymic progenitors, were the source of high day-60 TCRbeta diversity in some patients. There were reportedly several hundred expanded graft clones from which alpha-beta T cells came about two months after transplant. Among T cells one year after transplant, newly produced cells accounted for most counts and diversity.

Unique molecular identifiers were incorporated into the prepared TCRbeta library. TCRdb re-called the PCR reads through MiXCR, storing one row per CDR3 protein. Altogether 500,000 to 750,000 distinct CDR3 sequences are present, 10% to 15% being singletons, with the ten largest covering 2.2%. J is TRBJ2-3 and V is TRBV20-1; D remains ambiguous. This receptor was obtained from a male patient aged 10-17 years who had a stem cell transplant for acute myeloid leukemia, so the T cells may come from the graft donor. Source: PBMCs, mostly from graft donor cells, taken 360 days after TCRalphabeta/CD19-depleted stem cell transplant. DNA for the CDR3: TGCAGTGCTAGCCGATCCGCTCGCACAGATACGCAGTATTTT. It encodes CSASRSARTDTQYF.